This T cell receptor (beta chain) stems from a study of read filtering for tumor transcriptome and immune sequencing. On the study more broadly: Revised staging placed about 8 patients in R-ISS I, roughly 16 in II, 7 in III. Transcriptome libraries were built from DNase-treated RNA. Study-wide results and caveats: In IR-seq, single-read clonotypes were 70% to 85% of clonotypes but 3.5% to 4% of reads. Without single-read clonotypes, shared clonotype proportions correlated more between IR-seq and RNA-seq.

From roughly 390 ng of RNA, a library with molecular barcoded alpha/delta and beta/gamma adaptors was made. TCRdb itself ran the reads through MiXCR, one entry per CDR3 protein. The data hold about 62,000 distinct CDR3 sequences, with roughly 19% observed a single time. This clonotype was seen many times. Antigen specificity is unknown. J gave up 1 base and V 4 bases, and 8 bases lay outside the gene matches. CDR1 SGHTA and CDR2 FQGNSA come from the germline V gene. The CDR3 contains 16 residues. The TCR originated in a donor at least 40 years old with multiple myeloma. This sequence joins TRBV7-2 and TRBJ2-3; 7 bases map to TRBD2. The specimen was a population of CD138-negative cells sorted from bone marrow. The CDR3 DNA reads as TGTGCCAGCAGCTCACAGCGGGGCCTGGGCACAGATACGCAGTATTTT. This codes for CASSSQRGLGTDTQYF.